The clone carrying this T cell receptor beta chain has just a few counts. The data originate from a study of blood T cell repertoires in COVID-19. Study-level background: The origin of the acute and convalescent COVID-19 samples was the United States, Italy and Spain.

In the original analysis: Reference gene primer amplification yielded estimated nucleated cell counts. Assay used: immunoSEQ multiplex PCR; TCRdb lists only in-frame clones, some missing. The V and J calls and the clone size are those of that table, but D and trimming were determined from the DNA. Of some 190,000 clones in the sample, around 84% are singletons; the top ten hold 3% to 3.5%. The V segment lost 5 bases and the J segment 3 bases; nucleotides outside the gene matches: 9. Germline loops: CDR1 KGHSH, CDR2 LQKENI. The CDR3 covers 16 residues. Enrollees, about 18 to 95 years old, lived in 24 US areas. Either two negative PCRs, clearance, or symptom resolution qualified Cohort 3 donors as recovered.

The sequence came from a woman aged 25-40 years who had recovered from COVID-19. V is TRBV18 and J is TRBJ2-1; 8 nucleotides line up with TRBD2. The sample was PBMCs or T cells enriched from blood (not recorded which). The CDR3 nucleotides read TGTGCCAGCTCATCCTCTAGCGGGCGCCGCTACAATGAGCAGTTCTTC. Protein sequence: CASSSSSGRRYNEQFF.